This T cell receptor beta chain was recorded in a study of T cell responses to AZD1222 COVID-19 vaccine (dated by TCRdb to the early 2020s). Looking at the study overall: TCR sequencing covered 233 trial participants: 200 to 220 given two doses of AZD1222 and approximately 25 given two doses of MenACWY control vaccine. Enrollment into the trials was organized by age into subgroups of 18-55, 56-69 and 70-plus years, and those subgroups contained approximately 150, 30 and 60 TCR-sequenced participants, respectively.

Beyond this particular receptor, the publication reports: Participants were mostly white British and included more females than males, and it was suggested by the authors that clonal diversity may have been underestimated. The vaccine-associated CD4 TCRs covered the entire spike protein, and the dominant responses fell in regions 160-218 and 743-854. Nearly half of unique spike-specific TCRs reportedly recognized epitopes outside regions mutated in the B.1.351 and B.1.1.7 variants. The 56-69-year group was small, and its depth increase did not reach significance, likely because of low power. Conclusions about previously exposed vaccinees are limited, since just five or six AZD1222 recipients were seropositive for SARS-CoV-2 at baseline. Because no samples from the day 14 peak response were available, repertoires could be characterized only after the peak T cell response. After two AZD1222 doses, spike-specific TCR breadth and depth were significantly higher than at day 0 and than in MenACWY recipients.

The CDR3 regions of human TCRbeta chains were subjected to immunosequencing. Per the original workflow: Repertoire TCRs were matched against a reference library of SARS-CoV-2-specific TCRs generated with the MIRA antigen-specificity platform. Breadth was defined as the fraction of unique TCRs that were SARS-CoV-2-associated. Depth was defined as the fraction of total T cells that were SARS-CoV-2-associated. Using the MIRA data, every spike-specific TCR was mapped to the spike region that the TCR reacted to and assigned to either a CD4 or a CD8 class. Log10-transformed breadth and depth values were compared by one-way ANOVA with Sidak's multiple comparisons tests. TCRdb provides this immuneACCESS table in a form limited to in-frame rearrangements. Some clones are lacking; in checked studies, under half of them reflect an unresolved V gene, and why the rest are absent is not known. Clonal size and the V and J genes are those of that table, whereas D and trimming came from the DNA. The sample contains fewer than 120,000 clones, 94% of them found a single time. The ten top clones hold 2.9% of the sample.

In light of the paper, this sample's time point label describes: about 28 days (+/-7) after the second vaccine dose. AZD1222 recipients given second doses at about 4 weeks or at about 12 weeks were pooled, since spike-specific TCR depth and breadth were not found to differ between the two schedules. Vaccinee samples were obtained from the UK trials COV001 and COV002, which included a single-blind randomized controlled phase 2/3 trial of AZD1222 (ChAdOx1 nCoV-19) in healthy adults. Trial participant PBMC samples were collected at day 0 and day 28 after the second dose for TCRbeta chain sequencing. Ends trimmed: V by 5 bases, J by 3 bases; bases unmatched to a gene: 4. Looking up the germline V gene yields CDR1 SGHRS and CDR2 YFSETQ. Including cysteine and phenylalanine, the CDR3 has 14 amino acids. Of the read, only the CDR3 DNA is kept; its 42 bases are in frame from base 1. As concerns this clone: Its binding antigen is unknown. Per-nucleotide qualities are absent, and no much larger clonotype sits a single base away.

Here the chain combines TRBV5-1 and TRBJ1-1, and TRBD1 aligns with 10 junction nucleotides. The specimen comprised peripheral blood, sampled 28 days after the second AZD1222 dose. The TCR comes from an adult who received the AZD1222 COVID-19 vaccine. The CDR3 reads as follows: CASRPGTGDTEAFF. The bases read TGCGCCAGCAGGCCCGGGACAGGGGACACTGAAGCTTTCTTT.